The source of this TCR beta chain is a study of blood T cell repertoires in COVID-19. As for the study in general: Italy, Spain and the United States were the sources of the convalescent and acute COVID-19 samples. The analysed material was cDNA or gDNA that came from T cells, B-cell-depleted T cells, or PBMCs.

In the original analysis: Amplification with reference gene primers provided the estimates of nucleated cell counts. TCRdb's copy holds only in-frame clones and misses some; the assay was immunoSEQ multiplex PCR. The D gene and trimming were derived from the DNA, and the V and J assignments and clone size from that table. The sample has about 6,600 clones, 80% to 90% seen once. The V gene's germline CDR1 is MNHEY and CDR2 SMNVEV (reference sequence). V was shortened by 5 bases and J by 6 bases, with 20 bases between the two germline ends. The CDR3 runs 16 residues. The chain is built from TRBV27 and TRBJ1-5; the D gene is possibly TRBD1 (6 bases). Sequencing was carried out using peripheral blood. The source is a man older than 75 with active COVID-19. CDR3 bases: TGTGCCAGCAGTACAAGAATTGGGGCAGGGGCTCAGCCCCAGCATTTT. This sequence encodes CASSTRIGAGAQPQHF.